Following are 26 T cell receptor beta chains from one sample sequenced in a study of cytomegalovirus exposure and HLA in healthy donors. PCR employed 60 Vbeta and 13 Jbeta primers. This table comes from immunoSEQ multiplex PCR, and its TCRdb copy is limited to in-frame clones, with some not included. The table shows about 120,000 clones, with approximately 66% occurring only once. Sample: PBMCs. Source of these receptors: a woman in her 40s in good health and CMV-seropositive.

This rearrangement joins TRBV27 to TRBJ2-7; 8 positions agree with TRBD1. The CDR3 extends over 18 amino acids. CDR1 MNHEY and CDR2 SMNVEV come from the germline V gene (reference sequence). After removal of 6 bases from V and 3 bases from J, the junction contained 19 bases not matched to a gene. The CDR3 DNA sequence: TGTGCCAGCAGCGGACAGGGTAAAGTGGCGGGATTAAGCTACGAGCAGTACTTC. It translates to CASSGQGKVAGLSYEQYF.

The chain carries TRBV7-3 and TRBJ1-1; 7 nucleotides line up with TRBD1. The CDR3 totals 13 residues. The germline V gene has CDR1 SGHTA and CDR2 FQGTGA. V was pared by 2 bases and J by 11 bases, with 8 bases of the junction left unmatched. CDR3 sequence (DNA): TGTGCCAGCAGCTTATTAGCAGGGGGAAGGGCTTTCTTT. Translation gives CASSLLAGGRAFF.

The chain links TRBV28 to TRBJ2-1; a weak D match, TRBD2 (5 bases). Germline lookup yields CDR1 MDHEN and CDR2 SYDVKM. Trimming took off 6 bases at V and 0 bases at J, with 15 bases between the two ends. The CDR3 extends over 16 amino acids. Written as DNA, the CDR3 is TGTGCCAGCAGGAGCTTAGCGCCTAGCTCCTACAATGAGCAGTTCTTC. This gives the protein CASRSLAPSSYNEQFF.

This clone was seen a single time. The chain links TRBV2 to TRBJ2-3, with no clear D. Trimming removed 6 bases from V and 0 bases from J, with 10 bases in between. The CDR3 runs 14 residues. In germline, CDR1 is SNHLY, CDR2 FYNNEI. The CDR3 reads CASRRSTSTDTQYF. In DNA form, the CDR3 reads TGTGCCAGCAGGAGATCAACTAGCACAGATACGCAGTATTTT.

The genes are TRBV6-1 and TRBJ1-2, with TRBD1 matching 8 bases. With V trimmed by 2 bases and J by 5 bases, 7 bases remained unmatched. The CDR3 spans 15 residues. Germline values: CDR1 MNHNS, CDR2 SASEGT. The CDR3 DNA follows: TGTGCCAGCAGTGAATTTGGGACAGGCTGGTATGGCTACACCTTC. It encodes CASSEFGTGWYGYTF.

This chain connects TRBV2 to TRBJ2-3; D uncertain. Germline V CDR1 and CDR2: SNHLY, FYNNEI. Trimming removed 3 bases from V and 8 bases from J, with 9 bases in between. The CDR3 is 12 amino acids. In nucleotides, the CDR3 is TGTGCCAGCAGTGATTCCCCCGTTACGCAGTATTTT. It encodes CASSDSPVTQYF.

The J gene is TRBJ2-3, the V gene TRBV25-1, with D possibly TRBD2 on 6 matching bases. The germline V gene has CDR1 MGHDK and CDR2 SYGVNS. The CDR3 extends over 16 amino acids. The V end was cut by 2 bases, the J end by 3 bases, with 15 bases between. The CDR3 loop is CASSETGTGKTDTQYF. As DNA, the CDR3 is TGTGCCAGCAGTGAAACCGGGACTGGAAAAACAGATACGCAGTATTTT.

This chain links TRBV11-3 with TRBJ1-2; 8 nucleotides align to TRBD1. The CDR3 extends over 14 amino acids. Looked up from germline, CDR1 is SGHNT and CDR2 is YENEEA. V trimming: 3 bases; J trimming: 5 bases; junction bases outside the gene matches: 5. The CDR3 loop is CASSLGQEGYGYTF. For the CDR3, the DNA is TGTGCCAGCAGCTTGGGACAGGAGGGGTATGGCTACACCTTC.

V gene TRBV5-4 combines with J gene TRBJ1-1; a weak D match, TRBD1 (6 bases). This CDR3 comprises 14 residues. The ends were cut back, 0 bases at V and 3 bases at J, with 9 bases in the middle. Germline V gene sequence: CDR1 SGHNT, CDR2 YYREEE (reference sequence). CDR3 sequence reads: CASSLAAGDTEAFF. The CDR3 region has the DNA TGTGCCAGCAGCTTGGCGGCAGGGGACACTGAAGCTTTCTTT.

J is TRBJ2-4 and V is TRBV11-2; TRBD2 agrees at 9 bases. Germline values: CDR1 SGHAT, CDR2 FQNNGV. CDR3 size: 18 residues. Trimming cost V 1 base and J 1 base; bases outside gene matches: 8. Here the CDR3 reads CASSLVRSGGGAKNIQYF. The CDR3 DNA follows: TGTGCCAGCAGCTTAGTGCGTAGCGGGGGCGGGGCCAAAAACATTCAGTACTTC.

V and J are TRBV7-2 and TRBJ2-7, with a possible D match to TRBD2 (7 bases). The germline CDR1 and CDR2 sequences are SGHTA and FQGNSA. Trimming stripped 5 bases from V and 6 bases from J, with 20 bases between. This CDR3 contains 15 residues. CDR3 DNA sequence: TGTGCCAGCAGCAATCTAGCGGAAAGGGGGACCGAGCAGTACTTC. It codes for CASSNLAERGTEQYF. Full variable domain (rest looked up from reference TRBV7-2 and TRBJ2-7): GAGVSQSPSNKVTEKGKDVELRCDPISGHTALYWYRQSLGQGLEFLIYFQGNSAPDKSGLPSDRFSAERTGGSVSTLTIQRTQQEDSAVYLCASSNLAERGTEQYFGPGTRLTVT.

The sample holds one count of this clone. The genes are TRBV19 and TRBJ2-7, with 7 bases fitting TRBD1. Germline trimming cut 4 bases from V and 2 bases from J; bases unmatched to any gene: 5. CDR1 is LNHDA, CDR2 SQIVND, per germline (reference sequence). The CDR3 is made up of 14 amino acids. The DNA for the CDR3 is TGTGCCAGTAGTACTTCCGGGACAGCCTACGAGCAGTACTTC. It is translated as CASSTSGTAYEQYF.

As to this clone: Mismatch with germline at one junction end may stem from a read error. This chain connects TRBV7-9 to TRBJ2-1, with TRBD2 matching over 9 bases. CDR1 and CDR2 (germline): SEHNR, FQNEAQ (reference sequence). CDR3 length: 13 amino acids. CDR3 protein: CASSLAGVSEQFF. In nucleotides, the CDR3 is TGTGCCAGCAGTTTAGCGGGAGTAAGCGAGCAGTTCTTC.

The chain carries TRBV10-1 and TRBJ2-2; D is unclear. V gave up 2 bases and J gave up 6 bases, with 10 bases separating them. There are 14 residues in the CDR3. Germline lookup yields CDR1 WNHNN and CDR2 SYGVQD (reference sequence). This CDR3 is CASSETTSSGELFF. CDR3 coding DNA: TGCGCCAGCAGTGAGACCACTTCATCCGGGGAGCTGTTTTTT.

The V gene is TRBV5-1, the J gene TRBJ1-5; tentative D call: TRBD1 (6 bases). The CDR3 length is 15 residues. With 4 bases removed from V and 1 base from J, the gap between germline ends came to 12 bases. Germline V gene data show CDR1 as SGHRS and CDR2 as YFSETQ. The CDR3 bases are TGCGCCAGCAGCCTGGAAGGGGGAAGCAATCAGCCCCAGCATTTT. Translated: CASSLEGGSNQPQHF.

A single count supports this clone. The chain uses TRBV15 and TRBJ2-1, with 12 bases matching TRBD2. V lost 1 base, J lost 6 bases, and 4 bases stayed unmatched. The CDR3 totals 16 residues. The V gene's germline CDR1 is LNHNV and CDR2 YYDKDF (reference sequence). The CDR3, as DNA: TGTGCCACCAGCAGAGGGGGGACTAGCGGGTCCAATGAGCAGTTCTTC. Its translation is CATSRGGTSGSNEQFF.

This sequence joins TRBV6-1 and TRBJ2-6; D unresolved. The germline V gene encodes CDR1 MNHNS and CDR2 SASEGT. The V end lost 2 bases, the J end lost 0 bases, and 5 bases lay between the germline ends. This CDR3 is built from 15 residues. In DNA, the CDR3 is TGTGCCAGCAGTGAACTTGTCTCTGGGGCCAACGTCCTGACTTTC. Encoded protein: CASSELVSGANVLTF.

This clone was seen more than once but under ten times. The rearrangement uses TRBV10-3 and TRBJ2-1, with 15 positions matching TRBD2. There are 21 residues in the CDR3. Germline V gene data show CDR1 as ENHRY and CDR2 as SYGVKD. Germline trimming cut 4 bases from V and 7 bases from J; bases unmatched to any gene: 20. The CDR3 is CAISAGLAGGPVPGPFNEQFF. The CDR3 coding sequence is TGTGCCATCAGTGCAGGACTAGCGGGAGGGCCGGTCCCTGGGCCATTTAATGAGCAGTTCTTC.

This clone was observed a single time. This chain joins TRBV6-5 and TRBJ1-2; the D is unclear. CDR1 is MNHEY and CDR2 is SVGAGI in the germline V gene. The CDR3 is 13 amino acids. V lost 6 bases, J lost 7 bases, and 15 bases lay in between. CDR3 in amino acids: CASRRARAGGYTF. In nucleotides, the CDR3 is TGTGCCAGCAGGCGGGCCAGAGCAGGTGGCTACACCTTC.

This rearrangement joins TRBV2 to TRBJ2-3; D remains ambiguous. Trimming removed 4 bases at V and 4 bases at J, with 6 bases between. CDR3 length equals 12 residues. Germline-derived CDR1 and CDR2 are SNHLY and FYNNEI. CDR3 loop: CASSVQSDTQYF. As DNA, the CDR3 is TGTGCCAGCAGTGTACAGTCAGATACGCAGTATTTT.

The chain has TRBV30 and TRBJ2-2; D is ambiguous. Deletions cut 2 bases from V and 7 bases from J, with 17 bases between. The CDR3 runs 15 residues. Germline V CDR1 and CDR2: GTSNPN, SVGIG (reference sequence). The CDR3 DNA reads TGTGCCTGGAGTCTATCGGGTTGGGTAGACGGGGAGCTGTTTTTT. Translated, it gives CAWSLSGWVDGELFF.

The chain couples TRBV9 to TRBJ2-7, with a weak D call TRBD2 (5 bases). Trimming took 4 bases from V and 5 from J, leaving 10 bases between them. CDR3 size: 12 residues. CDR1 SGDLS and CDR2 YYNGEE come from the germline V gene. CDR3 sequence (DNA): TGTGCCAGCAGCCCGGGGTGGGACGAGCAGTACTTC. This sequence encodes CASSPGWDEQYF.

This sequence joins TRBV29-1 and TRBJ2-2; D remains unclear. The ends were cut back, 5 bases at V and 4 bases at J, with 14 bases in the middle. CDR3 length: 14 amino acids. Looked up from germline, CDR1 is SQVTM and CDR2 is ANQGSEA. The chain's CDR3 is CSVKLHRTTGELFF. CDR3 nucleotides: TGCAGCGTTAAGTTACACCGTACCACCGGGGAGCTGTTTTTT.

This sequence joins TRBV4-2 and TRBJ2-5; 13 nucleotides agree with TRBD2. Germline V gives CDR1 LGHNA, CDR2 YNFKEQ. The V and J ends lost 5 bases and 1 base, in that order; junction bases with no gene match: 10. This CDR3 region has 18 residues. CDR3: CASSLSLRTSGSQETQYF. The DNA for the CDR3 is TGTGCCAGCAGCTTGAGTTTAAGGACTAGCGGGAGCCAAGAGACCCAGTACTTC.

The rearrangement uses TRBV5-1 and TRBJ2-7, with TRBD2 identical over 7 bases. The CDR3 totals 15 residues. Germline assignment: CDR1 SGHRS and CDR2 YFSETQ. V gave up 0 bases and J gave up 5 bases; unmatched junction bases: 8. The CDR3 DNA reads TGCGCCAGCAGCTTGGCCGGGGAGGGTTTCGACGAGCAGTACTTC. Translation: CASSLAGEGFDEQYF. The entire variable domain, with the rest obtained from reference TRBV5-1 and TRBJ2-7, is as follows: KAGVTQTPRYLIKTRGQQVTLSCSPISGHRSVSWYQQTPGQGLQFLFEYFSETQRNKGNFPGRFSGRQFSNSRSEMNVSTLELGDSALYLCASSLAGEGFDEQYFGPGTRLTVT.

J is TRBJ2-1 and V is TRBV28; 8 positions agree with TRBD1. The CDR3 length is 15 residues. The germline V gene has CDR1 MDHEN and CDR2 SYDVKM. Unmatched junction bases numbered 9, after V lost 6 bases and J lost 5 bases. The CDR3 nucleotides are TGTGCCAGCAGCACTGGACAGGGCCCGCACAATGAGCAGTTCTTC. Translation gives CASSTGQGPHNEQFF.